This T cell receptor (beta chain) was identified during a study of T cell changes during pregnancy in multiple sclerosis. Data came from immunoSEQ multiplex PCR; TCRdb stores just in-frame clones and leaves some out. This repertoire shows about 77,000 clones, about 93% found once; its top ten account for 2.5% to 3%. CDR1 and CDR2 (germline): DFQATT, SNEGSKA (reference sequence). The CDR3 contains 11 residues. Trimming removed 3 bases from V and 8 bases from J; junction bases left unmatched: 0. V gene TRBV20-1 combines with J gene TRBJ1-2, with 10 bases identical to TRBD1. Sequencing was performed on peripheral blood, taken after pregnancy. The source is a female donor in good health, enrolled as a control in a pregnancy study. CDR3 sequence reads: CSARTGGGYTF. The CDR3 coding sequence is TGCAGTGCTAGGACAGGGGGCGGCTACACCTTC.